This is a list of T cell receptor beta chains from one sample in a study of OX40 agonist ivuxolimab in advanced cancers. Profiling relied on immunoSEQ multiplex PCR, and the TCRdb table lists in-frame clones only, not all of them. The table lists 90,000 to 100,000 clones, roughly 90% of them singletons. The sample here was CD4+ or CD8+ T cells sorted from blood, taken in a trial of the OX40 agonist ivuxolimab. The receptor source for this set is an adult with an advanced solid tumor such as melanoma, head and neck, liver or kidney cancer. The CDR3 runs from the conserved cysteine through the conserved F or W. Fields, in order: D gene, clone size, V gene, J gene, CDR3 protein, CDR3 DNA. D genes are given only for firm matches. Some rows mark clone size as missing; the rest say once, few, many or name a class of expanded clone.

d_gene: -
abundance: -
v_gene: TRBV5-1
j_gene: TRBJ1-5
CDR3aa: CASSLEPGNQPQHF
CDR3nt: TGCGCCAGCAGCTTGGAGCCAGGGAATCAGCCCCAGCATTTT

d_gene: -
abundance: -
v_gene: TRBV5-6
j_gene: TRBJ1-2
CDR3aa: CASSSSPGESYGYTF
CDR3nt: TGTGCCAGCAGTTCTAGTCCGGGGGAGAGCTATGGCTACACCTTC

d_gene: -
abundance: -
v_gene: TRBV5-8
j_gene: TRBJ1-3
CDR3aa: CASSLEDRNTIYF
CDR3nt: TGTGCCAGCAGCTTGGAGGACAGAAACACCATATATTTT

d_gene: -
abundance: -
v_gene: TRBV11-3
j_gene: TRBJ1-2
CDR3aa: CASSLDEGYGYTF
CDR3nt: TGTGCCAGCAGCCTCGATGAGGGCTATGGCTACACCTTC

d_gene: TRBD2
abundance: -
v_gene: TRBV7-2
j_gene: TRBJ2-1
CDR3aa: CASSSRLAGARYNEQFF
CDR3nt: TGTGCCAGCAGTTCCAGACTAGCGGGAGCCCGGTACAATGAGCAGTTCTTC

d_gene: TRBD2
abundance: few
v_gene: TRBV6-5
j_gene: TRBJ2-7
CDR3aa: CASSYEGRGTYEQYF
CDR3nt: TGTGCCAGCAGTTACGAGGGGCGGGGGACCTACGAGCAGTACTTC

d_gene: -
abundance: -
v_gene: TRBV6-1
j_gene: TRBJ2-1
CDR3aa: CATRRPQYNEQFF
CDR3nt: TGTGCCACCAGACGTCCCCAATACAATGAGCAGTTCTTC

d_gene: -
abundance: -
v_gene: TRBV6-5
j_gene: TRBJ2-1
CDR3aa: CASTDNEQFF
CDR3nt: TGTGCCAGCACTGACAATGAGCAGTTCTTC

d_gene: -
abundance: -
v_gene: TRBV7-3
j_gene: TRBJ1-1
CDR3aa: CASSLDQGRSTEAFF
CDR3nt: TGTGCCAGCAGCTTAGATCAGGGAAGGAGCACTGAAGCTTTCTTT

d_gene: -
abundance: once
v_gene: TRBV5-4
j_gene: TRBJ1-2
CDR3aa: CASSLAGLNYGYTF
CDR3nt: TGTGCCAGCAGCTTGGCCGGTCTGAACTATGGCTACACCTTC

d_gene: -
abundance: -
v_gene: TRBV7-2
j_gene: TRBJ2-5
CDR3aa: CASSSYPARRPKEETQYF
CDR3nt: TGTGCCAGCAGCTCCTATCCCGCCCGACGGCCGAAGGAAGAGACCCAGTACTTC

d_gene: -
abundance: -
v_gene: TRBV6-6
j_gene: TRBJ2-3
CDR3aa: CASSLAEVPLDTQYF
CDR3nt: TGTGCCAGCAGTTTAGCGGAGGTACCACTTGATACGCAGTATTTT

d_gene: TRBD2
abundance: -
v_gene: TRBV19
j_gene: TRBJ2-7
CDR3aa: CASSPRTSGLSYEQYF
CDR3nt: TGTGCCAGTAGTCCGAGGACTAGCGGCCTGTCCTACGAGCAGTACTTC

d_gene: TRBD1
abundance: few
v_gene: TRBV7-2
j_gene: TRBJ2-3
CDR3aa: CASSEQGGPTDTQYF
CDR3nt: TGTGCCAGCAGCGAACAGGGGGGCCCCACAGATACGCAGTATTTT

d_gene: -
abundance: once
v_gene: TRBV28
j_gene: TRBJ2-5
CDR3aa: CASSGPIWYF
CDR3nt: TGTGCCAGCAGCGGACCCATTTGGTACTTC

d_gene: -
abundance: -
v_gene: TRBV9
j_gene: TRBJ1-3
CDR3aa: CASSIDLEGIHTGNTIYF
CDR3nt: TGTGCCAGCAGCATAGACTTGGAGGGTATCCATACTGGAAACACCATATATTTT

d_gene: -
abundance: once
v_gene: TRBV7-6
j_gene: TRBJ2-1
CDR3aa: CASSLERTSSYNEQFF
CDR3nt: TGTGCCAGCAGCTTAGAGCGGACAAGCTCCTACAATGAGCAGTTCTTC

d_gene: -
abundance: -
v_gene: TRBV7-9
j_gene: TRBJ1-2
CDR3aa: CASSLREGMGGLTYTF
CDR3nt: TGTGCCAGCAGCCTCCGTGAGGGAATGGGGGGTTTAACGTACACCTTC

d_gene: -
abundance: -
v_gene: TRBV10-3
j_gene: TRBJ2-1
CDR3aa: CAISEQARSGEQFF
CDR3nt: TGTGCCATCAGTGAGCAGGCACGGTCTGGTGAGCAGTTCTTC

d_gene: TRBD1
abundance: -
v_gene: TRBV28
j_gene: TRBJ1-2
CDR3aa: CAVTGESRMSNYGYTF
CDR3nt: TGTGCCGTGACAGGGGAGAGCCGTATGAGTAACTATGGCTACACCTTC

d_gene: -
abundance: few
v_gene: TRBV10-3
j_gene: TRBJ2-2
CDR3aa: CATSLGVPNTGELFF
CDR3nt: TGTGCCACCTCCCTCGGGGTTCCGAACACCGGGGAGCTGTTTTTT

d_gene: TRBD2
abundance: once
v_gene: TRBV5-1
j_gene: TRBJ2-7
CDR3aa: CASSKGTSGSYEQYF
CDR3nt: TGCGCCAGCAGCAAAGGGACTAGCGGCTCCTACGAGCAGTACTTC

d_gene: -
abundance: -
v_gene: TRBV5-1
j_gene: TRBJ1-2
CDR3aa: CASMDTSYGYTF
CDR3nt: TGCGCCAGCATGGACACCTCCTATGGCTACACCTTC

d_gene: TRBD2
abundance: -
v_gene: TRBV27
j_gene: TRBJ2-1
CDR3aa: CASSFYLSGKNNEQFF
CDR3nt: TGTGCCAGCAGTTTTTATCTGAGCGGGAAAAACAATGAGCAGTTCTTC

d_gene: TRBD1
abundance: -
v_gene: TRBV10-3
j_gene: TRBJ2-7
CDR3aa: CAISERVGTGGAYEQYF
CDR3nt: TGTGCCATCAGTGAGCGGGTGGGGACAGGGGGCGCCTACGAGCAGTACTTC

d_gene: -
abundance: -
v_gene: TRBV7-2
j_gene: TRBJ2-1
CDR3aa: CASRETSSYNEQFF
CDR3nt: TGTGCCAGCCGAGAGACATCGTCCTACAATGAGCAGTTCTTC

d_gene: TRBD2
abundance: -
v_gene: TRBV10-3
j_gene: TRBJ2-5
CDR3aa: CAIRGDYRQETQYF
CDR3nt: TGTGCCATCAGGGGGGACTACCGTCAAGAGACCCAGTACTTC

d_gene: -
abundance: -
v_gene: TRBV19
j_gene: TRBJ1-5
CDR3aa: CASQNGGQGNQPQHF
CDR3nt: TGTGCCAGTCAAAATGGGGGGCAAGGCAATCAGCCCCAGCATTTT

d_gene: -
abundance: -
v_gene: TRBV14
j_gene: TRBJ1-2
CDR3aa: CASSQVTDYGYTF
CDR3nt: TGTGCCAGCAGCCAAGTCACAGACTATGGCTACACCTTC

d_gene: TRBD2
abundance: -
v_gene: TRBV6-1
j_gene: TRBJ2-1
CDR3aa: CASSVNGLAVYNEQFF
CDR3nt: TGTGCCAGCAGTGTGAACGGGCTAGCGGTGTACAATGAGCAGTTCTTC

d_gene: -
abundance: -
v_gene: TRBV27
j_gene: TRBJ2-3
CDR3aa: CASRYSPIQASTDTQYF
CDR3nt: TGTGCCAGCAGATATAGCCCGATCCAAGCTAGCACAGATACGCAGTATTTT

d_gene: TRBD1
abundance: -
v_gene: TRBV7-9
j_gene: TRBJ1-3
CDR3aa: CASSSETGGALGNTIYF
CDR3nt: TGTGCCAGCAGCTCTGAAACAGGGGGCGCTTTGGGAAACACCATATATTTT

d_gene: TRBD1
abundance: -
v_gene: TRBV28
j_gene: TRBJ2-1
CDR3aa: CASILPGQANNEQFF
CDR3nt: TGTGCCAGCATACTCCCGGGACAGGCAAACAATGAGCAGTTCTTC

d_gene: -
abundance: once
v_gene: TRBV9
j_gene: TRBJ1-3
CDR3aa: CASSPWWEDSGNTIYF
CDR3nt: TGTGCCAGCAGCCCCTGGTGGGAAGACTCTGGAAACACCATATATTTT

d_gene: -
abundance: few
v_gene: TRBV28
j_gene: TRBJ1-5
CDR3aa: CASNGLGNQPQHF
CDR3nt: TGTGCCAGCAACGGACTGGGCAATCAGCCCCAGCATTTT

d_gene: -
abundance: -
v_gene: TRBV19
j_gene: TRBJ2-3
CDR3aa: CASSSGGPRDTQYF
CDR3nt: TGTGCCAGTAGTTCCGGAGGGCCTAGGGATACGCAGTATTTT

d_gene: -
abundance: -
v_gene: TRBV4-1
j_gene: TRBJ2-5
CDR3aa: CASSLQGQGGETQYF
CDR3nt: TGCGCCAGCAGCCTCCAAGGGCAGGGGGGCGAGACCCAGTACTTC

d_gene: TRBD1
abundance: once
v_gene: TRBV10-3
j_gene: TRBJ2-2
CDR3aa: CAISRDRTNTGELFF
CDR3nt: TGTGCCATCAGCCGGGACAGGACGAACACCGGGGAGCTGTTTTTT

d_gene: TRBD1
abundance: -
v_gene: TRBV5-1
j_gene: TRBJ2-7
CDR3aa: CASSRGTGGSYEQYF
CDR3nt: TGCGCCAGCAGCCGAGGGACAGGGGGGTCCTACGAGCAGTACTTC

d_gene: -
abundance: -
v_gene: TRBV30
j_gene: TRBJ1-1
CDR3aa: CAWSVQGDKGAFF
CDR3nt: TGTGCCTGGAGTGTTCAGGGCGACAAGGGTGCTTTCTTT

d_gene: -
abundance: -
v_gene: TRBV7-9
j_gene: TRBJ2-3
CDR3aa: CASSFSPTPGTDTQYF
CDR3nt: TGTGCCAGCAGCTTCTCCCCAACCCCTGGCACAGATACGCAGTATTTT

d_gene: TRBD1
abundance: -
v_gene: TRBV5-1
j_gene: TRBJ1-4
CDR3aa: CASSLAGTGEKLFF
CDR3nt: TGCGCCAGCAGCTTGGCAGGGACAGGTGAAAAACTGTTTTTT

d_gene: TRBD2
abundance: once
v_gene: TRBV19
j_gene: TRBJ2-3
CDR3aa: CASSILAGTTDTQYF
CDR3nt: TGTGCCAGTAGTATACTAGCGGGAACCACAGATACGCAGTATTTT

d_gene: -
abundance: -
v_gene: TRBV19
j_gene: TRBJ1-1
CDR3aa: CASSRPGVNTEAFF
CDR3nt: TGTGCCAGTAGTAGGCCAGGGGTGAACACTGAAGCTTTCTTT

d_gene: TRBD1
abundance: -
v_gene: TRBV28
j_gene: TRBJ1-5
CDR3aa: CASSNSGGGQPQHF
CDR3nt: TGTGCCAGCAGTAACTCAGGGGGGGGCCAGCCCCAGCATTTT

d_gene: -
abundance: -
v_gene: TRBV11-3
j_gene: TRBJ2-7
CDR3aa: CASSPLQGINYEQYF
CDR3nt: TGTGCCAGCAGCCCACTACAGGGAATCAACTACGAGCAGTACTTC

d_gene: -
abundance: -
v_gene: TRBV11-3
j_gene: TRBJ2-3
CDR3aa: CASSLAGTDTQYF
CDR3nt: TGTGCCAGCAGCTTAGCAGGAACAGATACGCAGTATTTT

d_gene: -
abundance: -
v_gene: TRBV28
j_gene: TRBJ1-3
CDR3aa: CASRSALSGNTIYF
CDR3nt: TGTGCCAGCAGGTCTGCCCTCTCTGGAAACACCATATATTTT

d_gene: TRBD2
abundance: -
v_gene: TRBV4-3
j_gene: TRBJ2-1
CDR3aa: CASSPGGSGSDEQFF
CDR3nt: TGCGCCAGCAGCCCGGGGGGTAGCGGGAGCGATGAGCAGTTCTTC

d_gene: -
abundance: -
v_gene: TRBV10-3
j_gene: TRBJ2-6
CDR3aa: CAISDRTISGANVLTF
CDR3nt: TGTGCCATCAGTGACCGAACCATCTCTGGGGCCAACGTCCTGACTTTC

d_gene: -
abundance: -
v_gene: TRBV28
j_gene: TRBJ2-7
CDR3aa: CASSPGTAGTIEQYF
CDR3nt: TGTGCCAGCAGCCCAGGGACAGCGGGAACTATCGAGCAGTACTTC

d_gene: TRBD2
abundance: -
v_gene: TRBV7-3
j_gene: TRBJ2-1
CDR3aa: CASSQAGVEQFF
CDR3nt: TGTGCCAGCAGCCAGGCGGGGGTTGAGCAGTTCTTC

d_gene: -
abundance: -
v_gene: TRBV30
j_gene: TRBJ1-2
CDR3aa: CAGRDYDGYTF
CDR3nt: TGTGCCGGCCGGGATTACGATGGCTACACCTTC

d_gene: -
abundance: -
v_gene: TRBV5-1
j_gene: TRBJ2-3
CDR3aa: CASSLEPGLTDTQYF
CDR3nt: TGCGCCAGCAGCTTGGAACCGGGACTCACAGATACGCAGTATTTT